This entry lists 24 T cell receptor beta chains sequenced from one sample in a study of T cells in Graves' hyperthyroidism and ophthalmopathy. RNA transcripts served as the template for amplifying TCR beta CDR3 regions. HTBI primers were employed in a first-round RT-PCR of the TCR CDR3. One entry per CDR3 protein, called by TCRdb with MiXCR from the multiplex PCR reads. The repertoire holds about 110,000 distinct CDR3 sequences, about 17% seen once, with around two fifths in the top ten. Material: blood. The receptors here all came from a woman aged 50 to 65 with Graves' hyperthyroidism.

With respect to this clonotype: A much larger clone differs by one base, so this may be a read error. The V call is TRBV30, the J call TRBJ2-7, with 8 bases lining up with TRBD1. This CDR3 region has 13 residues. From germline, CDR1 is GTSNPN and CDR2 SVGIG (reference sequence). The V segment lost 2 bases and the J segment 6 bases; nucleotides outside the gene matches: 6. The CDR3 DNA sequence: TGTGCCTGGAGTCCCGACAGGGGAGGCGAGCAGTACTTC. Amino acids: CAWSPDRGGEQYF.

As for this clonotype: A clone one base away is much larger, so this may be a read error. The chain carries TRBV12-3 or TRBV12-4 and TRBJ2-1, with D possibly matching TRBD2 (5 bases). The CDR3 length is 12 residues. CDR3 DNA: TGTGCCAGCAGTAGGGAGTACAATGAGCAGTCCTTC. Protein: CASSREYNEQSF.

This clonotype is a singleton in its sample. The chain employs TRBV7-9 and TRBJ2-3; 12 nucleotides agree with TRBD2. This CDR3 is 15 amino acids long. The V segment lost 4 bases and the J segment 11 bases; nucleotides outside the gene matches: 10. Per germline, CDR1 SEHNR and CDR2 FQNEAQ (reference sequence). In DNA form, the CDR3 reads TGTGCCAGCAGCTCGACTAGCGGGGGCCTGGGGGGGCAGTATTTT. Protein product: CASSSTSGGLGGQYF.

This clonotype was recorded many times. This chain links TRBV7-9 with TRBJ1-6; unclear D gene. The CDR3 loop spans 14 amino acids. Germline loops: CDR1 SEHNR, CDR2 FQNEAQ (reference sequence). V dropped 7 bases and J dropped 0 bases, with 7 bases sitting between them. CDR3 sequence reads: CASNSDSYNSPLHF. The DNA of the CDR3 is TGTGCCAGCAACTCCGACTCCTATAATTCACCCCTCCACTTT. Full variable domain (missing parts from reference TRBV7-9 and TRBJ1-6): DTGVSQNPRHKITKRGQNVTFRCDPISEHNRLYWYRQTLGQGPEFLTYFQNEAQLEKSRLLSDRFSAERPKGSFSTLEIQRTEQGDSAMYLCASNSDSYNSPLHFGNGTRLTVT.

The chain uses TRBV28 and TRBJ2-7; TRBD1 agrees at 9 bases. CDR1 is MDHEN and CDR2 is SYDVKM in the germline V gene. This CDR3 contains 14 residues. The V gene end was trimmed by 3 bases and the J gene end by 5 bases; junction bases not matched to a gene: 5. The CDR3 reads CASSLGTGLDEQYF. Written as DNA, the CDR3 is TGTGCCAGCAGTTTGGGGACAGGGTTGGACGAGCAGTACTTC.

This clonotype was seen just once. This sequence joins TRBV11-2 and TRBJ2-3; TRBD2 agrees at 9 bases. The CDR3 is 16 residues long. Germline CDR1 reads SGHAT; CDR2 reads FQNNGV. J gave up 2 bases and V 5 bases, and 8 bases lay outside the gene matches. The CDR3 loop is CASSRSSGSYTDTQYF. The DNA for the CDR3 is TGTGCCAGCAGCCGGAGTAGCGGGAGCTACACAGATACGCAGTATTTT.

The rearrangement uses TRBV7-8 and TRBJ2-7; TRBD2 matches at 10 bases. The CDR3 extends over 15 amino acids. CDR1 SGHVS and CDR2 FQNEAQ come from the germline V gene. With V trimmed by 3 bases and J by 1 base, 3 bases remained unmatched. In nucleotides, the CDR3 is TGTGCCAGCAGCTTTCGGACTAGCGGATCCTACGAGCAGTACTTC. This gives the protein CASSFRTSGSYEQYF. The full variable domain, rest sourced from reference TRBV7-8 and TRBJ2-7, is GAGVSQSPRYKVAKRGQDVALRCDPISGHVSLFWYQQALGQGPEFLTYFQNEAQLDKSGLPSDRFFAERPEGSVSTLKIQRTQQEDSAVYLCASSFRTSGSYEQYFGPGTRLTVT.

This clonotype has at least ten counts. The chain employs TRBV6-1 and TRBJ1-1; D ambiguous. Per germline, CDR1 MNHNS and CDR2 SASEGT. Trimming removed 5 bases from V and 5 bases from J, with 12 bases in between. The CDR3 runs 13 residues. In nucleotides, the CDR3 is TGTGCCAGCAGTCCTGGGGTCTTGACTGAAGCTTTCTTT. The encoded protein is CASSPGVLTEAFF.

This clonotype was seen ten or more times. This chain connects TRBV28 to TRBJ2-1, with 7 nucleotides matching TRBD1. This CDR3 is built from 13 residues. V trimming: 10 bases; J trimming: 4 bases; junction bases outside the gene matches: 7. From germline, CDR1 is MDHEN and CDR2 SYDVKM. In DNA form, the CDR3 reads TGTGCCACCTCCGGGACAGTATACAATGAGCAGTTCTTC. This sequence encodes CATSGTVYNEQFF.

Many counts were recorded for this clonotype. The chain joins TRBV12-3 or TRBV12-4 to TRBJ2-7; no firm D call. The CDR3 runs to 15 residues. Trimming pared 5 bases from V and 0 bases from J, leaving 14 bases between. DNA for the CDR3: TGTGCCAGCAGTCTCGGCGGCCACAGCTCCTACGAGCAGTACTTC. Translation: CASSLGGHSSYEQYF.

About this clonotype: The junction differs from germline at one of its ends, possibly a read error. J is TRBJ1-2 and V is TRBV5-5; TRBD1 might be the D (5 bases). The CDR3 has 14 amino acids. Germline values: CDR1 SGHKS, CDR2 YYEKEE (reference sequence). CDR3 sequence: CASSLGRTNYGYTF. The CDR3 DNA is TGCGCCAGCAGCTTGGGACGGACGAACTATGGCTACACCTTC.

This clonotype was seen at least ten times. V and J are TRBV27 and TRBJ1-2, with TRBD1 identical over 7 bases. Germline CDR1 and CDR2: MNHEY and SMNVEV (reference sequence). After removal of 6 bases from V and 8 bases from J, the junction contained 15 bases not matched to a gene. CDR3 length equals 15 residues. The CDR3 region is CASRLQGRGGYGYTF. The DNA of the CDR3 is TGTGCCAGCAGACTACAGGGGAGAGGTGGCTACGGCTACACCTTC.

This clonotype was observed at least ten times. The chain has TRBV5-1 and TRBJ2-3; D tentatively fits TRBD1 or TRBD2 (5 bases each). Trimming removed 4 bases from V and 1 base from J, with 16 bases in between. This CDR3 is 16 amino acids long. Per the germline V gene, CDR1 is SGHRS and CDR2 is YFSETQ. The CDR3 DNA reads as TGCGCCAGCAGCCTCCTCCCCGGGGCCGGCACAGATACGCAGTATTTT. It is translated as CASSLLPGAGTDTQYF.

The CDR3 reads CSAKLAGDASALQETQYF. DNA of the CDR3: TGCAGTGCAAAACTAGCGGGAGATGCCTCAGCCCTCCAAGAGACCCAGTACTTC. V is TRBV20-1 and J is TRBJ2-5; 11 bases align to TRBD2. In germline, CDR1 is DFQATT, CDR2 SNEGSKA (reference sequence). This CDR3 comprises 18 residues. The trim removed 6 bases at V and 1 base at J, leaving 16 bases unmatched.

The sample holds a few counts of this clonotype. The chain has TRBV27 and TRBJ2-3; TRBD1 matches 10 bases. V was clipped by 6 bases and J by 6 bases; unmatched bases: 9. The CDR3 spans 15 residues. Germline-derived CDR1 and CDR2 are MNHEY and SMNVEV (reference sequence). The DNA for the CDR3 is TGTGCCAGCAGCACCCAGGGACAGGGGTTGGATACGCAGTATTTT. Protein product: CASSTQGQGLDTQYF.

In this sample, this clonotype turned up a few times. This chain connects TRBV12-3 or TRBV12-4 to TRBJ2-1; the match to TRBD2 covers 9 bases. The CDR3 runs 16 residues. V gave up 6 bases and J gave up 0 bases; unmatched junction bases: 6. This CDR3 is CASRQLAGSSYNEQFF. CDR3 nucleotide sequence: TGTGCCAGCAGACAGCTAGCGGGGAGCTCCTACAATGAGCAGTTCTTC.

In this sample, this clonotype turned up once. J is TRBJ1-1 and V is TRBV28; 8 bases line up with TRBD1. This CDR3 has 14 amino acids. The V gene's germline CDR1 is MDHEN and CDR2 SYDVKM. V was clipped by 2 bases and J by 4 bases; unmatched bases: 3. The CDR3 DNA is TGTGCCAGCAGTTTACAGGGGGCCATCACTGAAGCTTTCTTT. Translating gives CASSLQGAITEAFF.

There are many counts of this clonotype. This rearrangement joins TRBV2 to TRBJ2-1, with TRBD2 identical over 7 bases. V dropped 5 bases and J dropped 2; count of bases not matched to a gene: 9. There are 16 residues in the CDR3. The V gene's germline CDR1 is SNHLY and CDR2 FYNNEI. In DNA form, the CDR3 reads TGTGCCAGCAGTTTTCCGGGGGGTATCGCCTACAATGAGCAGTTCTTC. Protein sequence: CASSFPGGIAYNEQFF.

In its sample, this clonotype was seen many times. The rearrangement links TRBV19 to TRBJ1-5; TRBD1 matches 9 bases. The germline CDR1 and CDR2 sequences are LNHDA and SQIVND (reference sequence). Trimming at V came to 5 bases and at J to 2 bases, leaving 7 bases not matched to a gene. This CDR3 is 16 amino acids long. CDR3: CASSFLDRGGNQPQHF. The CDR3 DNA sequence: TGTGCCAGTAGTTTCCTGGACAGGGGTGGCAATCAGCCCCAGCATTTT. Full variable domain (rest looked up from reference TRBV19 and TRBJ1-5): DGGITQSPKYLFRKEGQNVTLSCEQNLNHDAMYWYRQDPGQGLRLIYYSQIVNDFQKGDIAEGYSVSREKKESFPLTVTSAQKNPTAFYLCASSFLDRGGNQPQHFGDGTRLSIL.

The table lists this clonotype with many counts. J is TRBJ2-1 and V is TRBV4-1, with 7 positions matching TRBD2. CDR1 is MGHRA and CDR2 is YSYEKL in the germline V gene. This CDR3 comprises 15 residues. Unmatched junction bases numbered 7, after V lost 1 base and J lost 7 bases. The CDR3 reads CASSQAGAGGNEQFF. CDR3 in DNA: TGCGCCAGCAGCCAAGCCGGGGCCGGGGGGAATGAGCAGTTCTTC.

This clonotype was detected ten times or more. V and J are TRBV6-1 and TRBJ2-2, with a possible D match to TRBD1 (6 bases). Trimming stripped 6 bases from V and 4 bases from J, with 9 bases between. Germline V gene lookup returns CDR1 MNHNS and CDR2 SASEGT. The CDR3 consists of 13 residues. This CDR3 is CASRLTGTGELFF. CDR3 coding DNA: TGTGCCAGCAGATTGACAGGCACCGGGGAGCTGTTTTTT.

This clonotype has ten or more counts. The chain uses TRBV20-1 and TRBJ2-1; 10 bases are a match to TRBD1. Per germline, CDR1 DFQATT and CDR2 SNEGSKA (reference sequence). The CDR3 runs 14 residues. V lost 2 bases to trimming and J lost 8 bases; unmatched junction nucleotides: 6. CDR3 DNA: TGCAGTGCTAGACTGGACAGGGGGTACTATGAGCAGTTCTTC. It codes for CSARLDRGYYEQFF.

This clonotype showed up many times. Possible read error: a much larger clone is one base away. J is TRBJ2-7 and V is TRBV7-7; possible D gene TRBD2, 6 bases. The CDR3 totals 13 residues. Per the germline V gene, CDR1 is SSHAT and CDR2 is FNYEAQ (reference sequence). CDR3 residues: CTSSLARDYEQYF. Here the CDR3 DNA reads TGTACTAGCAGCTTAGCACGGGACTACGAGCAGTACTTC.

This clonotype has a count of ten or more. This chain connects TRBV27 to TRBJ2-1; D is undetermined. The CDR3 has 13 amino acids. Trimming took off 4 bases at V and 7 bases at J, with 11 bases between the two ends. The germline CDR1 and CDR2 sequences are MNHEY and SMNVEV (reference sequence). The CDR3 sequence is CASSSFPVNEQFF. The CDR3 region has the DNA TGTGCCAGCAGTTCGTTCCCGGTTAATGAGCAGTTCTTC.